This T cell receptor beta chain was identified during a study of cytomegalovirus exposure and HLA in healthy donors. Study-level findings and limits: Within an earlier analysis, most TCR beta V segments proved productive either about 90% or about 30% of the time. Despite most TCR sequences being rare, some public TCRs occurred in many donors. For most subjects, TCR beta sequences were reported to predict HLA-A and HLA-B alleles with accuracy.

Concerning this clone: Its antigen is undetermined.

The CDR3 totals 18 residues. The PCR ran on 60 Vbeta and 13 Jbeta primers. Only in-frame clones appear in the TCRdb table, and some are missing; sequencing was by immunoSEQ multiplex PCR. The table has 180,000 or so clones, roughly 75% seen once. The rearrangement joins TRBV1 to TRBJ1-2. TRBV1 is a recognized pseudogene. Specimen: PBMCs. This TCR came from a woman aged 35 to 49 in good health and CMV-seropositive. The CDR3 nucleotides are TGCACCAGCAGCCGTCCCCCCCGGAGGGGCGAAAGATTCTATGGCTACACCTTC. This sequence encodes CTSSRPPRRGERFYGYTF.